Below, 19 T cell receptor beta chains from the same sample are listed, as sequenced in a study of OX40 agonist ivuxolimab in advanced cancers. Libraries were prepared by immunoSEQ multiplex PCR; TCRdb keeps only in-frame clonotypes and omits some of them. This sample yields around 62,000 clones, of which around 87% are seen a single time; 0.38% belongs to the top ten. Material: CD4+ or CD8+ T cells sorted from blood, obtained in a trial of the OX40 agonist ivuxolimab. These receptors came from an adult with an advanced solid tumor such as melanoma, head and neck, liver or kidney cancer.

The chain joins TRBV11-2 to TRBJ2-5; 9 bases match TRBD1. CDR3 size: 16 residues. Per germline, CDR1 SGHAT and CDR2 FQNNGV. J lost 4 bases, V lost 2 bases, and 8 bases had no gene match. CDR3 DNA sequence: TGTGCCAGCAGCTTACAGCCGGGACAGGGCCCAGAGACCCAGTACTTC. It specifies CASSLQPGQGPETQYF.

The chain joins TRBV2 to TRBJ1-5, with D perhaps matching TRBD1 (5 bases). The CDR3 extends over 15 amino acids. V lost 1 base and J 7 bases, leaving 14 bases between the germline ends. Germline CDR1 is SNHLY and CDR2 is FYNNEI. In nucleotides, the CDR3 is TGTGCCAGCAGTGAAGGAAGGGGAGGCGGACAGCCCCAGCATTTT. It encodes CASSEGRGGGQPQHF.

The CDR3 protein is CASSLGLAGGQETQYF. The CDR3, as DNA: TGTGCCAGCAGCTTAGGACTAGCGGGGGGGCAAGAGACCCAGTACTTC. The chain employs TRBV7-2 and TRBJ2-5, with 14 bases identical to TRBD2. V dropped 1 base and J dropped 2; count of bases not matched to a gene: 0. In germline, CDR1 is SGHTA, CDR2 FQGNSA. There are 16 residues in the CDR3.

The chain has TRBV27 and TRBJ2-3; D uncertain. This CDR3 is 13 amino acids long. CDR1 and CDR2 from the germline V gene are MNHEY and SMNVEV (reference sequence). Trimming removed 4 bases at V and 0 bases at J, with 5 bases between. CDR3: CASSSESTDTQYF. The DNA for the CDR3 is TGTGCCAGCAGTTCGGAAAGCACAGATACGCAGTATTTT.

The chain uses TRBV13 and TRBJ1-4; TRBD1 matches at 7 bases. Per the germline V gene, CDR1 is PRHDT and CDR2 is FYEKMQ (reference sequence). The trim removed 4 bases at V and 3 bases at J, leaving 8 bases unmatched. The CDR3 has 16 amino acids. Here the CDR3 reads CASSSPTGNPNEKLFF. In DNA form, the CDR3 reads TGTGCCAGCAGCTCCCCGACAGGGAACCCTAATGAAAAACTGTTTTTT.

CDR3 in amino acids: CASSFISGQNYGYTF. As DNA, the CDR3 is TGCGCCAGCAGCTTTATTTCGGGTCAGAACTATGGCTACACCTTC. The J gene is TRBJ1-2, the V gene TRBV5-1; D is undetermined. The CDR3 has 15 residues. V lost 2 bases to trimming and J lost 2 bases, with 13 bases between them. Germline CDR1 SGHRS, CDR2 YFSETQ.

V is TRBV6-1 and J is TRBJ2-3, with 10 bases matching TRBD1. The trim removed 7 bases at V and 2 bases at J, leaving 6 bases unmatched. Germline CDR1 and CDR2: MNHNS and SASEGT. This CDR3 region has 15 residues. The DNA for the CDR3 is TGTGCCAGCACTTCCGGGACAGGGGTCACAGATACGCAGTATTTT. It codes for CASTSGTGVTDTQYF.

The gene calls are TRBV2 and TRBJ2-3; TRBD2 agrees at 14 bases. With 5 bases clipped from V and 0 bases from J, the junction kept 13 bases outside the gene matches. The germline V gene encodes CDR1 SNHLY and CDR2 FYNNEI. This CDR3 is built from 20 residues. CDR3 in DNA: TGTGCCAGCAGTCGTTCCCCGACTAGCGGGGGGGGGTCTAGCACAGATACGCAGTATTTT. Translating gives CASSRSPTSGGGSSTDTQYF.

V is TRBV6-1 and J is TRBJ2-5; tentatively, D is TRBD2 (6 bases). The CDR3 spans 15 residues. V was trimmed by 5 bases and J by 5 bases, leaving 18 bases between them. The germline CDR1 and CDR2 sequences are MNHNS and SASEGT. For the CDR3, the DNA is TGTGCCAGCAGTCCATCGCCCAGCGCGGGGGAGACCCAGTACTTC. Its translation is CASSPSPSAGETQYF.

This sequence joins TRBV11-2 and TRBJ2-5; D unclear. The V gene's germline CDR1 is SGHAT and CDR2 FQNNGV. The CDR3 runs 13 residues. Trimming took off 1 base at V and 5 bases at J, with 8 bases between the two ends. The CDR3 sequence: CASSLGGRETQYF. DNA of the CDR3: TGTGCCAGCAGCTTAGGGGGTAGGGAGACCCAGTACTTC.

The V and J genes are TRBV6-5 and TRBJ2-3; D may correspond to TRBD1 or TRBD2 (7 bases each). V dropped 6 bases and J dropped 4 bases, with 14 bases sitting between them. In germline, CDR1 is MNHEY, CDR2 SVGAGI. The CDR3 consists of 14 residues. The CDR3 DNA sequence: TGTGCCAGCAGCCGAGCAGGGGGGGCAGATACGCAGTATTTT. It specifies CASSRAGGADTQYF.

The chain joins TRBV7-8 to TRBJ2-3; a weak D match, TRBD1 (6 bases). Per germline, CDR1 SGHVS and CDR2 FQNEAQ. The CDR3 has 16 residues. The V gene lost 4 bases and the J gene lost 1 base, with 15 bases spanning the gap. This CDR3 is CASSSRRDMGTDTQYF. The CDR3 DNA follows: TGTGCCAGCAGCTCTCGCCGGGACATGGGCACAGATACGCAGTATTTT.

The chain links TRBV9 to TRBJ2-7; 8 bases are shared with TRBD2. The CDR3 has 16 amino acids. In germline, CDR1 is SGDLS, CDR2 YYNGEE. The V segment lost 0 bases and the J segment 4 bases; nucleotides outside the gene matches: 9. This CDR3 reads CASSVGFMGLEYEQYF. The DNA for the CDR3 is TGTGCCAGCAGCGTAGGTTTTATGGGACTAGAGTACGAGCAGTACTTC.

This chain joins TRBV5-1 and TRBJ2-3; tentatively, D is TRBD1 (6 bases). CDR1 and CDR2 from the germline V gene are SGHRS and YFSETQ. The CDR3 is 13 amino acids. Deletions cut 4 bases from V and 0 bases from J, with 6 bases between. The CDR3 loop reads CASSRGSTDTQYF. Written as DNA, the CDR3 is TGCGCCAGCAGCAGGGGGAGCACAGATACGCAGTATTTT.

This clone was seen once. J is TRBJ2-5 and V is TRBV5-1; perhaps TRBD1 as D (5 bases). The CDR3 is 14 amino acids. The germline CDR1 and CDR2 sequences are SGHRS and YFSETQ. V dropped 2 bases and J dropped 0 bases, with 8 bases sitting between them. The CDR3 loop is CASSFRQYQETQYF. CDR3 bases: TGCGCCAGCAGCTTTCGACAGTACCAAGAGACCCAGTACTTC.

The V call is TRBV5-5, the J call TRBJ2-1; D gene unclear. V was shortened by 5 bases and J by 4 bases, with 10 bases between the two germline ends. Germline V lookup: CDR1 SGHKS, CDR2 YYEKEE (reference sequence). The CDR3 is made up of 13 amino acids. DNA of the CDR3: TGTGCCAGCAGGTCGGTGGTATACAATGAGCAGTTCTTC. Its translation: CASRSVVYNEQFF. The complete variable domain, with remaining parts taken from reference TRBV5-5 and TRBJ2-1, reads DAGVTQSPTHLIKTRGQQVTLRCSPISGHKSVSWYQQVLGQGPQFIFQYYEKEERGRGNFPDRFSARQFPNYSSELNVNALLLGDSALYLCASRSVVYNEQFFGPGTRLTVL.

Turning to this clone: The sample holds other DNA sequences that translate to the same CDR3. V is TRBV5-1 and J is TRBJ2-6; D is undetermined. The CDR3 has 15 residues. Germline assignment: CDR1 SGHRS and CDR2 YFSETQ. V dropped 4 bases and J dropped 4 bases, with 12 bases sitting between them. CDR3 region: CASSPPSGGANVLTF. In DNA, the CDR3 is TGCGCCAGCAGCCCGCCGTCGGGCGGGGCCAACGTCCTGACTTTC.

The CDR3 region is CASSLPGAGGFGANVLTF. DNA for the CDR3: TGTGCCAGCAGCTTACCGGGTGCAGGGGGATTTGGGGCCAACGTCCTGACTTTC. The chain is built from TRBV7-8 and TRBJ2-6, with 7 bases fitting TRBD1. Germline V lookup: CDR1 SGHVS, CDR2 FQNEAQ. The CDR3 is made up of 18 amino acids. V was clipped by 2 bases and J by 3 bases; unmatched bases: 10.

The genes are TRBV19 and TRBJ2-1, with 11 bases identical to TRBD2. V shed 5 bases, J shed 5 bases, and the junction held 8 bases outside the gene matches. Germline V gene sequence: CDR1 LNHDA, CDR2 SQIVND (reference sequence). The CDR3 is 16 residues long. CDR3 DNA: TGTGCCAGTAGTCCACCCGGGACTAGCGGTAACAATGAGCAGTTCTTC. Translation gives CASSPPGTSGNNEQFF.